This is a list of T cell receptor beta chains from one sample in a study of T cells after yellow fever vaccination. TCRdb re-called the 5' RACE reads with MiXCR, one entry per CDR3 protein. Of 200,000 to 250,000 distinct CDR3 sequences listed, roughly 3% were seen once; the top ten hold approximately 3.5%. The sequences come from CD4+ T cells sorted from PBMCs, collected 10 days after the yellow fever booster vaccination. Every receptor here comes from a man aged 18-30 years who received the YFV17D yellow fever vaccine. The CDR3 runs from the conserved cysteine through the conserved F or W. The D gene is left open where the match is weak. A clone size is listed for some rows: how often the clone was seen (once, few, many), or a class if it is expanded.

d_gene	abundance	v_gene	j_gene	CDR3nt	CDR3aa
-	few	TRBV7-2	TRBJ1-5	TGTGCCAGCAAAATGAACGGACAGCCAAATCAGCCCCAGCATTTT	CASKMNGQPNQPQHF
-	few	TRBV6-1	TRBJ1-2	TGTGCCAGCGCAAGGCCCGTGGAAGGCTACACCTTC	CASARPVEGYTF
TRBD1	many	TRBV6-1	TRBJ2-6	TGTGCCAGCAGTGGTCCCCAGGGGGTCCGATTCTCTGGGGCCAACGTCCTGACTTTC	CASSGPQGVRFSGANVLTF
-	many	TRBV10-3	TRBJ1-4	TGTGCCATCAGTCCCCAGGGGAATGAAAAACTGTTTTTT	CAISPQGNEKLFF
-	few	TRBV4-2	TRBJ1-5	TGTGCCAGCAGCCAAGATGGGGCAGCACCTGGCAATCAGCCCCAGCATTTT	CASSQDGAAPGNQPQHF
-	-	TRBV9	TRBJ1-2	TGTGCCAGCAGCGTAGACTTGGCTAACTATGGCTACACCTTC	CASSVDLANYGYTF
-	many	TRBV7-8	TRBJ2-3	TGTGCCAGCAGCCAAGGCGGATATACGCAGTATTTT	CASSQGGYTQYF
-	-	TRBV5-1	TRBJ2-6	TGCGCCAGCAGCTTGGAGGTCCTAGCGAGCTCTGGGGCCAACGTCCTGACTTTC	CASSLEVLASSGANVLTF
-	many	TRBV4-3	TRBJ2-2	TGCGCCAGCAGCCAAGTGCCAGGAAGCCTGAACACCGGGGAGCTGTTTTTT	CASSQVPGSLNTGELFF
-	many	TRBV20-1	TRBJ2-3	TGCAGTGCCAAGATCGGCTCGGAGGATACGCAGTATTTT	CSAKIGSEDTQYF
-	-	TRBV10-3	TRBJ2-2	TGTGCCATTAACAGGGAGGCGAACACCGGGGAGCTGTTTTTT	CAINREANTGELFF
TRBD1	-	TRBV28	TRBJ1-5	TGTGCCAGCAGTACACAGGGGGGTAGTCAGCCCCAGCATTTT	CASSTQGGSQPQHF
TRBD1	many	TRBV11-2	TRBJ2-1	TGTGCCAGCAGCAGAGACAGGGGAAGCGAGCAGTTCTTC	CASSRDRGSEQFF
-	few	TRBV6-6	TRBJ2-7	TGTGCCAGCAGTTCGCCGAGACAGATATCCTACGAGCAGTACTTC	CASSSPRQISYEQYF
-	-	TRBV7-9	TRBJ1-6	TGTGCCAGCAGCTTAGCAAGGTGGAATTCACCCCTCCACTTT	CASSLARWNSPLHF
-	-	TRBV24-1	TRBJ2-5	TGTGCCACCAGTGATTCCGGGACGGCGCAAGAGACCCAGTACTTC	CATSDSGTAQETQYF
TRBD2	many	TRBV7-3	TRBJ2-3	TGTGCCAGCAGCCCCCGGGGGGGCTCCAACACAGATACGCAGTATTTT	CASSPRGGSNTDTQYF
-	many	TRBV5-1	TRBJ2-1	TGCGCCAGCAGCAGATCCCCCCAGGACAATGAGCAGTTCTTC	CASSRSPQDNEQFF
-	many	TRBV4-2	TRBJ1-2	TGTGCCAGCAGCCAAGCATATGGGCCGGGTGGCTACACCTTC	CASSQAYGPGGYTF
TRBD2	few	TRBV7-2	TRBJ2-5	TGTGCCAGCAGTCGCGGCGGACTAGCCGGTTTAGAGACCCAGTACTTC	CASSRGGLAGLETQYF
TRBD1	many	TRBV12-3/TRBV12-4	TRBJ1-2	TGTGCCAGCAGATCCCAGGGGGCTAACTATGGCTACACCTTC	CASRSQGANYGYTF
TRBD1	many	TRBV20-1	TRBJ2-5	TGCAGTGCCTGGGACAGGGGGCACCAAGAGACCCAGTACTTC	CSAWDRGHQETQYF
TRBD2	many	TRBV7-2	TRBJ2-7	TGTGCCAGCAGCTTCGCGGGGGGGCGGGAGCAGTACTTC	CASSFAGGREQYF
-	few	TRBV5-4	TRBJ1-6	TGTGCCAGCAGCCAATCCAGCAATTCACCCCTCCACTTT	CASSQSSNSPLHF